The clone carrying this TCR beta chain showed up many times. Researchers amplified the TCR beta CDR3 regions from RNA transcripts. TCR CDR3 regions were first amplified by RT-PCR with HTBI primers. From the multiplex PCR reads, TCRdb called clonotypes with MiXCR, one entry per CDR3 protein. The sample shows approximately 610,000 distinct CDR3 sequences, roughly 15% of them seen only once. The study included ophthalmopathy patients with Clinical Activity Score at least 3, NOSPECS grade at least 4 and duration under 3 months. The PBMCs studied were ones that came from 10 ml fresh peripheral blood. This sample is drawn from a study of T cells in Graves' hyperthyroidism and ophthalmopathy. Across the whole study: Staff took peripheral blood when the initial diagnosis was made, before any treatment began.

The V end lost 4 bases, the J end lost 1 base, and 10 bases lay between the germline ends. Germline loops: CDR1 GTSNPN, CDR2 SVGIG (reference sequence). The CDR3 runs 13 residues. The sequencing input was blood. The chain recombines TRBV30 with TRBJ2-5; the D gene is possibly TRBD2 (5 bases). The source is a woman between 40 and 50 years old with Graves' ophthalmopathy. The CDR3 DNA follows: TGTGCCTGGACTAAGGACTTCCAAGAGACCCAGTACTTC. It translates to CAWTKDFQETQYF. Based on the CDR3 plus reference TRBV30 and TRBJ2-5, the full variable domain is SQTIHQWPATLVQPVGSPLSLECTVEGTSNPNLYWYRQAAGRGLQLLFYSVGIGQISSEVPQNLSASRPQDRQFILSSKKLLLSDSGFYLCAWTKDFQETQYFGPGTRLLVL.